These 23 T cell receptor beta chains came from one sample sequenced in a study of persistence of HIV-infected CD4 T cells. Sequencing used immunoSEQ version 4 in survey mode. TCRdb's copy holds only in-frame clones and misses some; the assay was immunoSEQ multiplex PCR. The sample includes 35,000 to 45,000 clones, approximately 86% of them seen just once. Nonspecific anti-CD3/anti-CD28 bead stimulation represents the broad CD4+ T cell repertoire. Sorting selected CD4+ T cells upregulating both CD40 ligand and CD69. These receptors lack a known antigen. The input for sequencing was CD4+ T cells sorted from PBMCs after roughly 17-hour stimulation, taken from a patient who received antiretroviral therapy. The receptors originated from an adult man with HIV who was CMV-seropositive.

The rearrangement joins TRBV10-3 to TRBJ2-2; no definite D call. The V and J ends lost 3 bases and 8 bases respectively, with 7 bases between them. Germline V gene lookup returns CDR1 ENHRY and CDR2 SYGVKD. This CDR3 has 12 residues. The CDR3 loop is CAISERIGELFF. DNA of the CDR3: TGTGCCATCAGTGAAAGGATTGGGGAGCTGTTTTTT.

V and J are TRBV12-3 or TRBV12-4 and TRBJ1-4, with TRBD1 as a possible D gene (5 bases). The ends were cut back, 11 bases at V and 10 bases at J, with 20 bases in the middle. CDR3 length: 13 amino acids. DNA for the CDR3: TGTGCCTCCAGGGTAGGAGCCGACCCAAAACTGTTTTTT. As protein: CASRVGADPKLFF.

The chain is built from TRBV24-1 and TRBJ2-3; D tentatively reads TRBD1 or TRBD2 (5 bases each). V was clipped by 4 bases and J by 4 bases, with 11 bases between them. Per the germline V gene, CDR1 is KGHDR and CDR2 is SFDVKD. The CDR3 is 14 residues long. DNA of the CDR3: TGTGCCACCAGTGAGGCAGGGCGGGCAGATACGCAGTATTTT. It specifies CATSEAGRADTQYF.

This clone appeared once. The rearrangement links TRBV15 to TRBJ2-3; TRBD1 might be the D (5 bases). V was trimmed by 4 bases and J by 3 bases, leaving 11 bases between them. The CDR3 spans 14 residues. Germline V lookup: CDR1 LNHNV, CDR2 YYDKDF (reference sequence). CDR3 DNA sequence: TGTGCCACCAGCACCCGGCAGGGTACAGATACGCAGTATTTT. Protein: CATSTRQGTDTQYF.

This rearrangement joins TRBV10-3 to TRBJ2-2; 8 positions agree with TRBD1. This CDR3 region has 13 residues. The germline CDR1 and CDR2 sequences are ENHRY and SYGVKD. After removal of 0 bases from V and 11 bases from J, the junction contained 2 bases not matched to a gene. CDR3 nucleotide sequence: TGTGCCATCAGTGAGTCATCAGGGGGCGAGCTGTTTTTT. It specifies CAISESSGGELFF.

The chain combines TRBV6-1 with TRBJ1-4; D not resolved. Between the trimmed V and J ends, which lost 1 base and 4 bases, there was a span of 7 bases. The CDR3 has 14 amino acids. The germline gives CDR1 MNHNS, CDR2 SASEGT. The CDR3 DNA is TGTGCCAGCAGTGAAGGGCATAGTAATGAAAAACTGTTTTTT. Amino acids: CASSEGHSNEKLFF.

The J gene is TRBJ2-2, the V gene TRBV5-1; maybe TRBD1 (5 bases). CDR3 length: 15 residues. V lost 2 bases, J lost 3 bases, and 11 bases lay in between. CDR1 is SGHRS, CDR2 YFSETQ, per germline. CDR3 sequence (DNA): TGCGCCAGCAGCTTCGTCAGGGTGGACACCGGGGAGCTGTTTTTT. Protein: CASSFVRVDTGELFF.

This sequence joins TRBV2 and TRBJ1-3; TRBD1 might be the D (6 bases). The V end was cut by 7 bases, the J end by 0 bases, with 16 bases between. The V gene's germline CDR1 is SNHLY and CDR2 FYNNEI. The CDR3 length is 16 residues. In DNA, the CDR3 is TGTGCCAGCACCCCTCGGGACACCTTCTCTGGAAACACCATATATTTT. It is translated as CASTPRDTFSGNTIYF. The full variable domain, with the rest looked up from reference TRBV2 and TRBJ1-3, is EPEVTQTPSHQVTQMGQEVILRCVPISNHLYFYWYRQILGQKVEFLVSFYNNEISEKSEIFDDQFSVERPDGSNFTLKIRSTKLEDSAMYFCASTPRDTFSGNTIYFGEGSWLTVV.

The CDR3 loop reads CASSDRPSSTDTQYF. CDR3 sequence (DNA): TGTGCCAGCAGTGACAGGCCCTCGAGCACAGATACGCAGTATTTT. The chain carries TRBV6-4 and TRBJ2-3, with unresolved D. The CDR3 runs to 15 residues. Trimming removed 2 bases from V and 0 bases from J, with 9 bases in between. Germline CDR1 reads MRHNA; CDR2 reads SNTAGT.

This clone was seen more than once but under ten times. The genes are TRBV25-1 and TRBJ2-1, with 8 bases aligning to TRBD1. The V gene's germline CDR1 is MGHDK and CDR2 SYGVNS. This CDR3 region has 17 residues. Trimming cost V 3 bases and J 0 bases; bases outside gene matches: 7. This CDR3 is CASSDSGQGLSYNEQFF. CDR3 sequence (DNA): TGTGCCAGCAGTGATTCCGGACAGGGCCTCTCCTACAATGAGCAGTTCTTC. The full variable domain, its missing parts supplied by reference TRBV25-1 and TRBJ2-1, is EADIYQTPRYLVIGTGKKITLECSQTMGHDKMYWYQQDPGMELHLIHYSYGVNSTEKGDLSSESTVSRIRTEHFPLTLESARPSHTSQYLCASSDSGQGLSYNEQFFGPGTRLTVL.

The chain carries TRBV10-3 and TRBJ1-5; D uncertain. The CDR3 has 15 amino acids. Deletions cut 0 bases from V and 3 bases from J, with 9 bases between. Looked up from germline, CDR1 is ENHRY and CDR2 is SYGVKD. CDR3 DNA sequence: TGTGCCATCAGTGAGTCTAGTGGCCTCAATCAGCCCCAGCATTTT. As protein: CAISESSGLNQPQHF.

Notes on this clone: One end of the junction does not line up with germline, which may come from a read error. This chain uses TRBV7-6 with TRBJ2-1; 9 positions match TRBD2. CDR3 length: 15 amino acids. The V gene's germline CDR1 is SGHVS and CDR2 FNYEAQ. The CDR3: CASSLAGSSYNEQFF. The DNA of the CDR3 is TGTGCCAGCAGCCTAGCGGGGAGCTCCTACAATGAGCAGTTCTTC.

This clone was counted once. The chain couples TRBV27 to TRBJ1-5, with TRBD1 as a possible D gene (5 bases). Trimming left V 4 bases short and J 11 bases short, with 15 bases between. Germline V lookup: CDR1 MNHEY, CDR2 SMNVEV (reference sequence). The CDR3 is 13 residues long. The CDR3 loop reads CASSSSPRGAQHF. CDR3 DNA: TGTGCCAGCAGTTCTTCACCCCGGGGGGCCCAGCATTTT.

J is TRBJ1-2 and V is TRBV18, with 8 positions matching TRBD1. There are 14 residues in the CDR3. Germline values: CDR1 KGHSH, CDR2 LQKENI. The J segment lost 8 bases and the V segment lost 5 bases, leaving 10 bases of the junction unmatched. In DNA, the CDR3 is TGTGCCAGCTCATCGTCGACAGGGGATGTCGGCTACACCTTC. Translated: CASSSSTGDVGYTF.

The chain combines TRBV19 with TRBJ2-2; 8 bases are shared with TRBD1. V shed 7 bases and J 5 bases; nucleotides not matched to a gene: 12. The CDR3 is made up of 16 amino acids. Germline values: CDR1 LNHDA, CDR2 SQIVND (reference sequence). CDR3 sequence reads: CASTGRTGGFTGELFF. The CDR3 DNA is TGTGCCAGTACCGGGAGAACAGGGGGATTTACCGGGGAGCTGTTTTTT.

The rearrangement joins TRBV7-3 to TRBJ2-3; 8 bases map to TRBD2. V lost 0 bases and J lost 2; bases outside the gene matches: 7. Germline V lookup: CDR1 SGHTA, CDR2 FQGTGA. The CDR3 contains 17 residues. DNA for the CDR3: TGTGCCAGCAGCTTAACGGCTAGCGGGCACGCCACAGATACGCAGTATTTT. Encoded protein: CASSLTASGHATDTQYF.

The CDR3 sequence: CASRNSGAGVNYGYTF. The CDR3 region has the DNA TGTGCCAGCAGAAACTCAGGGGCGGGAGTTAACTATGGCTACACCTTC. The V and J genes are TRBV6-6 and TRBJ1-2, with a tentative D call TRBD1 (6 bases). CDR1 MNHNY and CDR2 SVGAGI come from the germline V gene (reference sequence). Trimming left V 6 bases short and J 1 base short, with 18 bases between. This CDR3 region has 16 residues.

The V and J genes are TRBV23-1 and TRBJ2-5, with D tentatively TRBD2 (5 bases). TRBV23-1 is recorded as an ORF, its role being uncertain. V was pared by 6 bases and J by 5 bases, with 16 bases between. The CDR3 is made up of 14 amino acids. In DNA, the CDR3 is TGCGCCAGCAGCACGGATTTACGAGGGGAGACCCAGTACTTC. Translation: CASSTDLRGETQYF.

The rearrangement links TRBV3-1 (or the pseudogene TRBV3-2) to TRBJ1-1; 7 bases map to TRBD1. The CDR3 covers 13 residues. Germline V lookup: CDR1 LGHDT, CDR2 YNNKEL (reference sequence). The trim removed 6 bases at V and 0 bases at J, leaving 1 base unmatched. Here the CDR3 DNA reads TGTGCCAGCAGGGACAGGTTGAACACTGAAGCTTTCTTT. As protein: CASRDRLNTEAFF.

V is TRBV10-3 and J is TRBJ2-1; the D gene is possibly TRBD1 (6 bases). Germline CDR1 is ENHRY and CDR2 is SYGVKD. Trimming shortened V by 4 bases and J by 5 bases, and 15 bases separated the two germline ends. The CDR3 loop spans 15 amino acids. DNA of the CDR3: TGTGCCATCAGTGCGCACCGGGACACCAACAATGAGCAGTTCTTC. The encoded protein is CAISAHRDTNNEQFF.

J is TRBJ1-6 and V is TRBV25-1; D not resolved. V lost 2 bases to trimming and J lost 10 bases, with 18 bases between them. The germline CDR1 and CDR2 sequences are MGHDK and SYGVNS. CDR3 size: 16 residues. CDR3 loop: CASSETSRGRNSPLHF. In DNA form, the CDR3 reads TGTGCCAGCAGTGAAACTTCGAGAGGGCGCAACTCACCCCTCCACTTT. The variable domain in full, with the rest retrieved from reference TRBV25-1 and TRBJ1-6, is EADIYQTPRYLVIGTGKKITLECSQTMGHDKMYWYQQDPGMELHLIHYSYGVNSTEKGDLSSESTVSRIRTEHFPLTLESARPSHTSQYLCASSETSRGRNSPLHFGNGTRLTVT.

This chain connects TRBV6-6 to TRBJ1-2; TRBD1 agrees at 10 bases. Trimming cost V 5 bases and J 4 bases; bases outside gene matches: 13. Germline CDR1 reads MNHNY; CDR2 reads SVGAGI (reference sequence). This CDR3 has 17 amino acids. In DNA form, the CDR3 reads TGTGCCAGCAGTCGGGGGGGACAGGGGACCGCCGTCTATGGCTACACCTTC. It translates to CASSRGGQGTAVYGYTF.

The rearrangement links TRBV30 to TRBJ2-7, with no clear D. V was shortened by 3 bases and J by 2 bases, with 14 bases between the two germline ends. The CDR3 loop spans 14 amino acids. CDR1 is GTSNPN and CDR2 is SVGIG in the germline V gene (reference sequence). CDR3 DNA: TGTGCCTGGAGCCAAAAGATCCCCACCTACGAGCAGTACTTC. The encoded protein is CAWSQKIPTYEQYF.